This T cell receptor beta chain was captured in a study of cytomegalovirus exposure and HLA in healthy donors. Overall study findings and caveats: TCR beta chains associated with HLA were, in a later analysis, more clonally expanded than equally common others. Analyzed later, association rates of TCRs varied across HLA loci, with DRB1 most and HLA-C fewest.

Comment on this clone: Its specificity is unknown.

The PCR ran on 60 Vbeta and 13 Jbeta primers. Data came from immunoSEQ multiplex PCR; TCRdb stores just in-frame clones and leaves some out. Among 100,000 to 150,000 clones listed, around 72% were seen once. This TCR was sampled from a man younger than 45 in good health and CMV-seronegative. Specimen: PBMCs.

CDR3 DNA: TGTGCCAGTAGGATTAGTGGTAGCAATCAGCCCCAGCATTTT. This gives the protein CASRISGSNQPQHF. The V and J genes are TRBV19 and TRBJ1-5; D gene unclear. Germline CDR1 LNHDA, CDR2 SQIVND (reference sequence). The CDR3 runs 14 residues. The V end was cut by 6 bases, the J end by 0 bases, with 9 bases between.